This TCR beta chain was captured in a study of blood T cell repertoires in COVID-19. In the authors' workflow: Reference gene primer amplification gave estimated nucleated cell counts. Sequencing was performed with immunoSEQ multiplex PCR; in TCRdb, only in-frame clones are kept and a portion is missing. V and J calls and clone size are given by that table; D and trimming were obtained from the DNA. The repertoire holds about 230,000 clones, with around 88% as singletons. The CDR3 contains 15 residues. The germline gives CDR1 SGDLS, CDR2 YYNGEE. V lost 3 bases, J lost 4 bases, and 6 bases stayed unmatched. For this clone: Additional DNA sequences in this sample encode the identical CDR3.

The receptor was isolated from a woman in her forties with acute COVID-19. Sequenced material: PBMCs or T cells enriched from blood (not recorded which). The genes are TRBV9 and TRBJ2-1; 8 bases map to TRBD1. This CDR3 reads CASSARDRPYNEQFF. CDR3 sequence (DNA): TGTGCCAGCAGCGCTAGGGACAGGCCATACAATGAGCAGTTCTTC. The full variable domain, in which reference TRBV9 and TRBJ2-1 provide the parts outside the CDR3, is DSGVTQTPKHLITATGQRVTLRCSPRSGDLSVYWYQQSLDQGLQFLIQYYNGEERAKGNILERFSAQQFPDLHSELNLSSLELGDSALYFCASSARDRPYNEQFFGPGTRLTVL.